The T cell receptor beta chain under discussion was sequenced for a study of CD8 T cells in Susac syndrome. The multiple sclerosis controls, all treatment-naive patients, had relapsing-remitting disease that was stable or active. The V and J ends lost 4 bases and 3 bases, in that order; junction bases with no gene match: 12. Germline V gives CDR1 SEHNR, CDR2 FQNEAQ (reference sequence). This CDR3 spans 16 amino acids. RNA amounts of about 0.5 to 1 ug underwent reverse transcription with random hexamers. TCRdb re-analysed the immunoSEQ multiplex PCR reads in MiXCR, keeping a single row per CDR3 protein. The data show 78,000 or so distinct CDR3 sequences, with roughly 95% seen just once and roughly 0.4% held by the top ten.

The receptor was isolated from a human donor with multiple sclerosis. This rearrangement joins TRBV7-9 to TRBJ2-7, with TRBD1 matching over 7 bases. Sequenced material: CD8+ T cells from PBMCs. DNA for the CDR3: TGTGCCAGCAGCTCCGCGACAGGGCCGACCTACTACGAGCAGTACTTC. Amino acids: CASSSATGPTYYEQYF.